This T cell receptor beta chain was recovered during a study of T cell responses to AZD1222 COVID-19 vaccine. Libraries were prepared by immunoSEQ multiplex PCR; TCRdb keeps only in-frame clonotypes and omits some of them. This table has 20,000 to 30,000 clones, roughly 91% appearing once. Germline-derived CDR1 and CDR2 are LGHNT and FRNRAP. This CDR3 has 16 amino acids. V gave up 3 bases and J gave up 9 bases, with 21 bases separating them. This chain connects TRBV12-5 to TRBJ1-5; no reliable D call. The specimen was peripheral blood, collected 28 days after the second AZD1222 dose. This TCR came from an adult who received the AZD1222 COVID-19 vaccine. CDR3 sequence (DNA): TGTGCTAGTGGTTTTGGCCAGAAAAAGACCAATTGGCCCCAGCATTTT. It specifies CASGFGQKKTNWPQHF.